Each of the 15 T cell receptor beta chains below was sequenced from the same sample in a study of response to subunit inactivated influenza vaccine. TCRdb ran MiXCR on the RT-PCR reads and lists one entry per CDR3 protein. This sample yields about 310,000 distinct CDR3 sequences, of which roughly 22% are seen a single time; 10% to 13% belongs to the top ten. The sequencing here drew on PBMCs from blood, taken 21 months after vaccination. Source of these receptors: a man aged 50 to 75 who received an inactivated influenza vaccine.

This clonotype was observed a few times. The V gene is TRBV29-1, the J gene TRBJ2-1; 7 positions agree with TRBD2. V shed 3 bases, J shed 7 bases, and the junction held 3 bases outside the gene matches. Looked up from germline, CDR1 is SQVTM and CDR2 is ANQGSEA. This CDR3 spans 12 amino acids. CDR3 bases: TGCAGCGTTGAGCGGGAGTGGAATGAGCAGTTCTTC. Its protein is CSVEREWNEQFF.

This chain uses TRBV4-3 with TRBJ2-7; D gene unclear. Germline CDR1 reads LGHNA; CDR2 reads YSLEER. The ends were cut back, 0 bases at V and 1 base at J, with 7 bases in the middle. The CDR3 covers 14 residues. CDR3 loop: CASSQDGFSYEQYF. CDR3 in DNA: TGCGCCAGCAGCCAAGATGGGTTTTCCTACGAGCAGTACTTC.

Points on this clonotype: A much larger clone lies a single base off, so this may be a read error. The CDR3 loop reads CSVAGQGARGCTF. The CDR3, as DNA: TGCAGCGTTGCGGGCCAGGGGGCGCGGGGCTGCACCTTC. The chain combines TRBV29-1 with TRBJ1-2, with TRBD1 matching 8 bases. Germline values: CDR1 SQVTM, CDR2 ANQGSEA. CDR3 length: 13 residues. Based on the CDR3 plus reference TRBV29-1 and TRBJ1-2, the full variable domain is SAVISQKPSRDICQRGTSLTIQCQVDSQVTMMFWYRQQPGQSLTLIATANQGSEATYESGFVIDKFPISRPNLTFSTLTVSNMSPEDSSIYLCSVAGQGARGCTFGSGTRLTVV.

The chain joins TRBV7-8 to TRBJ2-1; 12 bases agree with TRBD1. Germline V gives CDR1 SGHVS, CDR2 FQNEAQ. V was pared by 5 bases and J by 8 bases, with 7 bases of the junction left unmatched. The CDR3 spans 15 residues. CDR3 DNA sequence: TGTGCCAGCAGCCCCGGGACAGGGGGCTATTATGAGCAGTTCTTC. Amino acid sequence: CASSPGTGGYYEQFF. The whole variable domain, remainder taken from reference TRBV7-8 and TRBJ2-1, is GAGVSQSPRYKVAKRGQDVALRCDPISGHVSLFWYQQALGQGPEFLTYFQNEAQLDKSGLPSDRFFAERPEGSVSTLKIQRTQQEDSAVYLCASSPGTGGYYEQFFGPGTRLTVL.

The chain couples TRBV6-2 or TRBV6-3 to TRBJ1-1; the D gene is possibly TRBD1 (5 bases). This CDR3 has 12 residues. The V gene lost 8 bases and the J gene lost 11 bases, with 18 bases spanning the gap. CDR1 MNHEY and CDR2 SVGEGT come from the germline V gene. CDR3 bases: TGTGCCAGCTGGGACGCCCCCCAAAATGCTTTCTTT. This sequence encodes CASWDAPQNAFF.

V is TRBV29-1 and J is TRBJ1-5; tentative D call: TRBD1 (5 bases). The CDR3 contains 13 residues. V lost 7 bases and J 9 bases, leaving 19 bases between the germline ends. CDR1 is SQVTM and CDR2 is ANQGSEA in the germline V gene. The CDR3 protein is CSGPGPPKGPQHF. CDR3 bases: TGCAGCGGCCCGGGACCGCCAAAGGGGCCCCAGCATTTT.

This chain links TRBV21-1 with TRBJ2-1; the table's D call, TRBD2, was not checked against the DNA. TRBV21-1 is assigned pseudogene status. The CDR3 has 18 amino acids. The CDR3 DNA follows: TGTGCCAGCAGCAAGGACCAAATAGCGGGAGGACCTTGGGATGAGCAGTTCTTC. It yields the protein CASSKDQIAGGPWDEQFF.

This clonotype was counted many times. The chain couples TRBV4-1 to TRBJ2-1; 11 nucleotides agree with TRBD2. This CDR3 is built from 15 residues. V lost 4 bases to trimming and J lost 9 bases; unmatched junction nucleotides: 8. Germline CDR1 and CDR2: MGHRA and YSYEKL. The CDR3 sequence is CASSRQVAGGLEQFF. The CDR3 nucleotides are TGCGCCAGCAGCCGTCAAGTAGCGGGAGGGCTTGAGCAGTTCTTC.

This clonotype occurred a few times. The chain joins TRBV28 to TRBJ2-1; 13 nucleotides align to TRBD2. J was trimmed by 8 bases and V by 1 base; bases with no gene match: 5. Per germline, CDR1 MDHEN and CDR2 SYDVKM. CDR3 size: 16 residues. The CDR3 here is CASSLLLAGGPHEQFF. The CDR3, as DNA: TGTGCCAGCAGTTTATTACTAGCGGGAGGGCCCCATGAGCAGTTCTTC.

This clonotype was recorded a few times. The chain carries TRBV5-1 and TRBJ1-2; D is undetermined. Per the germline V gene, CDR1 is SGHRS and CDR2 is YFSETQ. V was clipped by 4 bases and J by 0 bases, with 7 bases between them. The CDR3 contains 13 residues. CDR3 sequence (DNA): TGCGCCAGCAGCCAGTCAACTAACTATGGCTACACCTTC. Its translation: CASSQSTNYGYTF.

The rearrangement uses TRBV28 and TRBJ2-7; tentatively, D is TRBD2 (5 bases). From germline, CDR1 is MDHEN and CDR2 SYDVKM. Between the trimmed V and J ends, which lost 5 bases and 0 bases, there was a span of 11 bases. The CDR3 length is 14 residues. CDR3 sequence: CASSPLRDSYEQYF. The CDR3 DNA follows: TGTGCCAGCAGTCCCCTACGGGACTCCTACGAGCAGTACTTC.

This chain joins TRBV20-1 and TRBJ2-1; TRBD2 might be the D (6 bases). V lost 0 bases, J lost 0 bases, and 21 bases lay in between. Per germline, CDR1 DFQATT and CDR2 SNEGSKA (reference sequence). This CDR3 has 19 residues. The CDR3 region is CSARDLRLDPTGSYNEQFF. In nucleotides, the CDR3 is TGCAGTGCTAGAGATCTAAGACTAGACCCCACGGGCTCCTACAATGAGCAGTTCTTC.

V is TRBV7-9 and J is TRBJ1-4; D is perhaps TRBD1 (5 bases). The CDR3 runs 14 residues. The germline gives CDR1 SEHNR, CDR2 FQNEAQ (reference sequence). With 1 base removed from V and 7 bases from J, the gap between germline ends came to 10 bases. The CDR3 here is CASSLVQAGEKLFF. CDR3 coding DNA: TGTGCCAGCAGCTTAGTACAGGCGGGTGAAAAACTGTTTTTT.

This clonotype has only one observation. This CDR3 reads CASSYLGGKAGLAYYEQYF. The CDR3 nucleotides read TGTGCCAGCAGTTACCTGGGGGGGAAAGCAGGACTAGCGTACTACGAGCAGTACTTC. The rearrangement links TRBV6-5 to TRBJ2-7; 9 bases agree with TRBD2. Germline-derived CDR1 and CDR2 are MNHEY and SVGAGI. The ends lost 2 bases at V and 3 bases at J; junction bases unmatched: 17. The CDR3 spans 19 residues.

This chain joins TRBV19 and TRBJ2-7, with D perhaps TRBD1 (6 bases). Germline CDR1 is LNHDA and CDR2 is SQIVND (reference sequence). The V and J ends lost 3 bases and 3 bases respectively, with 15 bases between them. The CDR3 has 15 residues. The CDR3 nucleotides are TGTGCCAGTAGTATGCAGGGGACCTTGATCTACGAGCAGTACTTC. Its protein product is CASSMQGTLIYEQYF.